This T cell receptor beta chain was sequenced for a study of cytomegalovirus exposure and HLA in healthy donors. Findings and limits, study-wide: An assumption of roughly uniform sequencing depth across donors underlay the presence/absence analyses. Later genetic work tied a missense DCLRE1C variant to beta-chain V and J trimming. It has been reported that TCR beta sequences accurately predicted the HLA-A and HLA-B alleles of most subjects.

CDR3 length: 15 residues. The V gene's germline CDR1 is MNHNS and CDR2 SASEGT. The V segment lost 9 bases and the J segment 0 bases; nucleotides outside the gene matches: 10. The study ran its PCR with 60 Vbeta and 13 Jbeta primers. Method: immunoSEQ multiplex PCR; TCRdb's copy keeps in-frame clones and lacks some. This repertoire shows around 130,000 clones, about 81% found once; its top ten account for less than 6.5%. Note on this clone: The antigen remains unidentified.

This sequence was found in a woman aged 40 to 50 in good health and CMV-seropositive. The chain links TRBV6-1 to TRBJ2-7; 8 bases agree with TRBD2. The source material was PBMCs. CDR3 sequence (DNA): TGTGCCAGTTCGAGGCGGGAGGACCTCTCCTACGAGCAGTACTTC. Translated: CASSRREDLSYEQYF.